The T cell receptor (beta chain) under discussion was sequenced for a study of blood T cell repertoires in COVID-19. Study information: The samples span acute and convalescent COVID-19 from the United States, Italy and Spain. T cells, B-cell-depleted T cells, or PBMCs provided the cDNA or gDNA that served as material.

This CDR3 comprises 16 residues. The germline V gene has CDR1 LNHDA and CDR2 SQIVND (reference sequence). V shed 3 bases, J shed 0 bases, and the junction held 5 bases outside the gene matches. Across roughly 25 US areas, participants ranged in age from about 18 to 89 years. Cohorts were based on clinical histories the participants reported. Sequencing was performed with immunoSEQ multiplex PCR; in TCRdb, only in-frame clones are kept and a portion is missing. The data contain about 310,000 clones, roughly 90% of them singletons. The origin of this receptor is a young woman with acute COVID-19. The V call is TRBV19, the J call TRBJ2-7; 10 nucleotides match TRBD2. What was sequenced was PBMCs or T cells enriched from blood (not recorded which). Here the CDR3 reads CASSIIGTSASYEQYF. The DNA for the CDR3 is TGTGCCAGTAGTATTATTGGGACTAGCGCCTCCTACGAGCAGTACTTC. Drawing the rest from reference TRBV19 and TRBJ2-7, the complete variable domain is DGGITQSPKYLFRKEGQNVTLSCEQNLNHDAMYWYRQDPGQGLRLIYYSQIVNDFQKGDIAEGYSVSREKKESFPLTVTSAQKNPTAFYLCASSIIGTSASYEQYFGPGTRLTVT.